This is a list of T cell receptor beta chains from one sample in a study of T cell changes during pregnancy in multiple sclerosis. The data were produced by immunoSEQ multiplex PCR, yet TCRdb's version contains in-frame clones alone and is incomplete. The table lists 50,000 or so clones, roughly 92% of them singletons. Sequenced here: CD4+ T cells from peripheral blood mononuclear cells, sampled in the second trimester of pregnancy. The receptor source for this set is a female donor with multiple sclerosis, enrolled in a pregnancy study. The conserved cysteine and the conserved F or W are not part of the CDR3 here.

v_call cdr3_aa
TRBV9 ASSASGAPVLRDGNTIY
TRBV19 ASKRQNNYGYT
TRBV6-1 ASSDVHKNTEAF
TRBV27 ASSLRAGTGHEKLF
TRBV6-6 ASSYIGRGYNSPLH
TRBV9 ASSALPGASGDEQF
TRBV7-2 ASSLAGGLSSYNSPLH
TRBV6-1 ASSGRDSRSWAYPYEQY
TRBV12-1 ASSFLTSIYEQY
TRBV10-3 AISESKVRRESPLH
TRBV6-6 ASTGTGLLNTIY